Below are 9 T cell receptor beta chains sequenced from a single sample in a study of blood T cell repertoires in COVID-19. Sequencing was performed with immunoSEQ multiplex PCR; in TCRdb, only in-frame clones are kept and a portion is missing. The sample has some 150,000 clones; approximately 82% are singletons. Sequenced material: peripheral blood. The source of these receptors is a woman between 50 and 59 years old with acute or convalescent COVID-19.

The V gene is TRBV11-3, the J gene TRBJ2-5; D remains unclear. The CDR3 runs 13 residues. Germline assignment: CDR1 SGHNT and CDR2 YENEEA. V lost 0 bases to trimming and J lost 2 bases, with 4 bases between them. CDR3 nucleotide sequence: TGTGCCAGCAGCTTAGAGGCTCAAGAGACCCAGTACTTC. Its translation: CASSLEAQETQYF.

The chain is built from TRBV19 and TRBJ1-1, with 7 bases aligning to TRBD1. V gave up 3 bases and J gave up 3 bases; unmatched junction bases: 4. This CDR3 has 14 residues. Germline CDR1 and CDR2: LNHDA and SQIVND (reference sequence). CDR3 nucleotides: TGTGCCAGTAGTATTATCAGGGGGGACACTGAAGCTTTCTTT. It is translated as CASSIIRGDTEAFF. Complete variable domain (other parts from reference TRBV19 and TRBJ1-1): DGGITQSPKYLFRKEGQNVTLSCEQNLNHDAMYWYRQDPGQGLRLIYYSQIVNDFQKGDIAEGYSVSREKKESFPLTVTSAQKNPTAFYLCASSIIRGDTEAFFGQGTRLTVV.

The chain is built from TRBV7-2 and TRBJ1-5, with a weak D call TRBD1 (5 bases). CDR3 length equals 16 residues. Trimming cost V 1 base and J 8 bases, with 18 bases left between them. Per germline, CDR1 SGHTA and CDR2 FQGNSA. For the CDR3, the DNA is TGTGCCAGCAGCTTAGAGTTCCAGGGCTTGGGAAAGCCCCAGCATTTT. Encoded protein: CASSLEFQGLGKPQHF. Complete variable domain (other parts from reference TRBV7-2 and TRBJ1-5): GAGVSQSPSNKVTEKGKDVELRCDPISGHTALYWYRQSLGQGLEFLIYFQGNSAPDKSGLPSDRFSAERTGGSVSTLTIQRTQQEDSAVYLCASSLEFQGLGKPQHFGDGTRLSIL.

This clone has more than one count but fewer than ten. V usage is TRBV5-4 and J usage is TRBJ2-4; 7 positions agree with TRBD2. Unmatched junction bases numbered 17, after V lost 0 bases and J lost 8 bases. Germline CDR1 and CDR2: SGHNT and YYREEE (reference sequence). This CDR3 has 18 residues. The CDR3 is CASSLVPGTMREWDIQYF. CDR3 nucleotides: TGTGCCAGCAGCTTGGTCCCCGGGACTATGCGGGAGTGGGACATTCAGTACTTC.

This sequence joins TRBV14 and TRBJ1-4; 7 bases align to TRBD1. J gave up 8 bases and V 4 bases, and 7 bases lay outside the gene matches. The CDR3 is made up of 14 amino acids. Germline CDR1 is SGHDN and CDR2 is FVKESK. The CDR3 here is CASSPRTGKEKLFF. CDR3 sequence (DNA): TGTGCCAGCAGCCCCCGGACAGGAAAAGAAAAACTGTTTTTT.

CDR3 nucleotide sequence: TGTGCCAGCAGTTTATCCGGGACAAGCTCCTACGAGCAGTACTTC. It codes for CASSLSGTSSYEQYF. This chain links TRBV28 with TRBJ2-7, with D maybe TRBD1 (6 bases). The CDR3 runs to 15 residues. Germline V gene lookup returns CDR1 MDHEN and CDR2 SYDVKM. Trimming took off 1 base at V and 0 bases at J, with 10 bases between the two ends.

The CDR3 nucleotides are TGTGCCAGCAGTGAATACCGCGGCAGTGGGTACGATGAGCAGTTCTTC. Amino acids: CASSEYRGSGYDEQFF. The gene calls are TRBV25-1 and TRBJ2-1; D unclear. V lost 0 bases, J lost 8 bases, and 17 bases lay in between. This CDR3 is built from 16 residues. Germline CDR1 reads MGHDK; CDR2 reads SYGVNS.

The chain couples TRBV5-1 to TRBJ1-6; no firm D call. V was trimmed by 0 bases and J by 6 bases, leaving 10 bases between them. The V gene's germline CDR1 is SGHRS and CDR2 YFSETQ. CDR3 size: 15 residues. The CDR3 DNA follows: TGCGCCAGCAGCTTGGAAGTAGGAGCTAATTCACCCCTCCACTTT. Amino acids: CASSLEVGANSPLHF.

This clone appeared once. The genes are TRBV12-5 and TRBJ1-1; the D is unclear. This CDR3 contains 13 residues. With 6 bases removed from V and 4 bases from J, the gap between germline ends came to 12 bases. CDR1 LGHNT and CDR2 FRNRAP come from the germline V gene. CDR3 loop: CASGTGGSTEAFF. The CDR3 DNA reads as TGTGCTAGTGGCACGGGTGGAAGCACTGAAGCTTTCTTT.